This T cell receptor (beta chain) is drawn from a study of shared clonotypes between healthy human individuals (dated by TCRdb to 2019 to 2021). Describing the broader study: A couple of women and a few men aged 18 to 49 years were included in the cohort. For each donor, CD4 naive and CD4 memory were each run on three plates, CD8 naive on two plates, and CD8 memory on one plate. Between about 0.9 and 8.9 billion PBMCs per donor were obtained by leukapheresis. The study deeply sequenced blood TCR repertoires of five healthy adults to estimate repertoire size and the extent of clonotype sharing between individuals. To increase sequencing depth and limit assay-specific biases, different laboratories used diverse techniques to prepare libraries and sequence TCR repertoires. General conclusions and limits of the study: Across a handful of donors, approximately 4.9% of naive CD4, over 3% of naive CD8, approximately 2.5% of memory CD4, and 0.4% of memory CD8 clonotypes were shared. Clonotypes shared by all four sorted-subset donors showed higher generation probabilities than non-shared clonotypes. Rarefaction of sorted-subset datasets indicated incomplete sequencing despite the large sequencing depth. Sampling was limited to blood, and TCR repertoires in tissue likely differ from TCR repertoires in blood. The small number of donors limited the genetic and exposure-history diversity represented. Estimated clonotype richness was generally larger for naive than for memory subsets. Pairwise subsampling led to the expectation that sequencing depth would affect the degree of clonotype sharing among donors.

Using the deep immunoSEQ assay, TCR CDR3 regions were amplified from genomic DNA by multiplex PCR. Extracted genomic DNA from each cell subset was distributed evenly across all wells of several immunoSEQ 96-well plates, and each plate was treated as a replicate. For sorted subsets, about 0.2 ug genomic DNA, equal to 25,000 to 35,000 T cell genomes, was loaded into each replicate PCR. The purified libraries were quantified using a Qubit 3.0 fluorometer, sized with a Bioanalyzer 2100, and then quantified again using the KAPA Library Quantification kit. A separate single-read 150-cycle Illumina NextSeq 550 flow cell was used to sequence each immunoSEQ 96-well plate. From the authors' description of their analysis: Because only junctional sequences without quality scores were contained in the immunoSEQ output, filtering matching that applied to full-length reads could not be performed. Sequences were annotated with PyIR, a Python wrapper for IgBLAST v1.9, using IMGT germline references to assign V/J genes and CDR3. Reads were removed for weak V/J assignments (E-value above 1e-6), missing CDR3, stop codons, out-of-frame junctions, or ambiguous translated residues. V3J clonotypes were defined as sequences sharing the same inferred V gene, J gene, and CDR3 amino acid sequence. Percentage overlap between repertoires was calculated by dividing the number of shared unique clonotypes by the size of the smaller repertoire. Richness of each repertoire was evaluated using RTK rarefaction, the Chao1 estimator, and Recon v2.1 estimates of unobserved clonotypes. Generation probabilities were computed with OLGA for all TCRbeta clonotypes obtained by the gDNA method from a handful of donors. Drawn from immuneACCESS, this table holds only the in-frame rearrangements with V and J called that TCRdb kept. Clones are partly lost; checked studies trace under half to an unresolved V gene and leave the rest unexplained. V, J and clone size reflect that table, while D and trimming were determined from the DNA. The sample table records roughly 850,000 clones; about 96% of these occur just once. The ten largest clones add up to over 0.2% of the sample.

CD8 naive samples were obtained by positive selection for CCR7 among CD45RO-negative cells, yielding a CD45RA+CCR7+ population from which TemRA cells were excluded. The donors were healthy, HIV-negative adults with no recently reported acute infections or vaccinations. Every donor was a Caucasian adult residing in Nashville, Tennessee, USA. Blood was obtained by leukapheresis, after which PBMCs were separated by Ficoll-Histopaque density gradient centrifugation and cryopreserved in liquid nitrogen vapor phase. Analytical flow cytometry was used to check the purity and quantity of every magnetically sorted T cell population. Each sorted fraction had its genomic DNA isolated and then quantified by UV absorbance on a Nanodrop 2000c. This clone was seen once. Its antigen remains undetermined. No much larger clonotype is one base removed from it; base qualities were not supplied. Including cysteine and phenylalanine, the CDR3 has 16 amino acids. Of the read, only the CDR3 DNA is kept; its 48 bases are in frame from base 1. CDR1 and CDR2 are read off the germline V gene (reference sequence) as LNHDA and SQIVND. V is cut by 6 bases and J by 2 bases, and the space between the germline ends is 17 bases.

The rearrangement combines TRBV19 with TRBJ1-5, with a tentative D gene TRBD1 over 6 matching bases. This clonotype was obtained from a man between 25 and 39 years old in good health. Specimen: naive CD8+ T cells sorted from blood. Sample cell subset or site, as interpreted from the label and publication: CD45RA+CCR7+. For the CDR3, the sequence is CASSQSLQGGNQPQHF. The nucleotide sequence reads TGTGCCAGTAGCCAGTCCCTACAGGGCGGCAATCAGCCCCAGCATTTT.